Listed here are 23 T cell receptor beta chains from one sample, sequenced in a study of early T cells in non-severe SARS-CoV-2 infection. TCRdb analysed the 5' RACE reads with MiXCR anew, one entry per CDR3 protein. The table includes fewer than 35,000 distinct CDR3 sequences, approximately 9.2% detected once. Sequencing was carried out using whole blood. All receptors derive from an adult who was a healthcare worker with PCR-confirmed SARS-CoV-2 infection or an uninfected control (not recorded which).

This clonotype appeared many times. V and J are TRBV12-3 or TRBV12-4 and TRBJ1-1; 7 bases fit TRBD1. This CDR3 is built from 15 residues. V dropped 0 bases and J dropped 0; count of bases not matched to a gene: 1. CDR3 sequence reads: CASSLATGMNTEAFF. Here the CDR3 DNA reads TGTGCCAGCAGTTTAGCGACAGGGATGAACACTGAAGCTTTCTTT.

This clonotype occurred a few times. The chain recombines TRBV12-5 with TRBJ1-6; D uncertain. V lost 6 bases, J lost 9 bases, and 9 bases lay in between. Per germline, CDR1 LGHNT and CDR2 FRNRAP. The CDR3 consists of 12 residues. The DNA for the CDR3 is TGTGCTAGTGGCAGCGGGCTTTCACCCCTCCACTTT. It is translated as CASGSGLSPLHF. Using reference TRBV12-5 and TRBJ1-6 for the parts outside the CDR3, the full variable domain is DARVTQTPRHKVTEMGQEVTMRCQPILGHNTVFWYRQTMMQGLELLAYFRNRAPLDDSGMPKDRFSAEMPDATLATLKIQPSEPRDSAVYFCASGSGLSPLHFGNGTRLTVT.

This clonotype has a count of ten or more. The chain joins TRBV7-2 to TRBJ1-4; 9 nucleotides match TRBD1. V trimming: 5 bases; J trimming: 1 base; junction bases outside the gene matches: 2. The CDR3 totals 15 residues. Germline V gene lookup returns CDR1 SGHTA and CDR2 FQGNSA. The CDR3 coding sequence is TGTGCCAGCAGCCCGGACAGGGGAACTAATGAAAAACTGTTTTTT. Protein: CASSPDRGTNEKLFF.

V is TRBV12-3 or TRBV12-4 and J is TRBJ2-1; D gene uncertain. This CDR3 spans 12 amino acids. V shed 3 bases and J shed 8 bases, with 8 bases lying between them. The DNA for the CDR3 is TGTGCCAGCAGTTTTGAAGTCCATGAGCAGTTCTTC. Translated: CASSFEVHEQFF.

There are many counts of this clonotype. This chain connects TRBV9 to TRBJ2-5; 12 bases map to TRBD1. CDR3 length: 16 residues. The junction had 8 bases not matched to a gene; V was cut back by 4 bases and J by 4 bases. Germline CDR1 reads SGDLS; CDR2 reads YYNGEE. The CDR3 reads CASSPTGTGGLETQYF. CDR3 bases: TGTGCCAGCAGCCCAACCGGGACAGGGGGCTTAGAGACCCAGTACTTC.

This clonotype ranks as medium-sized. The V gene is TRBV12-3 or TRBV12-4, the J gene TRBJ2-1, with TRBD1 matching over 8 bases. This CDR3 has 15 amino acids. V lost 4 bases, J lost 0 bases, and 2 bases stayed unmatched. The CDR3 DNA reads as TGTGCCAGCAGTTACGGACAGGGCTCCTACAATGAGCAGTTCTTC. Protein: CASSYGQGSYNEQFF.

This clonotype showed up many times. The genes are TRBV29-1 and TRBJ1-2; no clear D gene. CDR1 SQVTM and CDR2 ANQGSEA come from the germline V gene. V dropped 2 bases and J dropped 1 base, with 5 bases sitting between them. The CDR3 is made up of 12 amino acids. The CDR3 sequence is CSVEKYNYGYTF. CDR3 DNA: TGCAGCGTTGAAAAGTATAACTATGGCTACACCTTC.

This clonotype occurred many times. The rearrangement uses TRBV6-1 and TRBJ1-2; the D is unclear. The CDR3 sequence is 9 residues long. The germline V and J ends were trimmed by 4 bases and 8 bases, with 2 bases remaining between them. Germline CDR1 is MNHNS and CDR2 is SASEGT. The CDR3 region has the DNA TGTGCCAGCAGTGTCGGCTACACCTTC. The encoded protein is CASSVGYTF.

This clonotype was detected a few times. V gene TRBV11-2 combines with J gene TRBJ2-7; a possible D gene is TRBD1 (6 bases). Germline V gives CDR1 SGHAT, CDR2 FQNNGV. The germline V and J ends were trimmed by 0 bases and 2 bases, with 11 bases remaining between them. This CDR3 is built from 15 residues. The CDR3 bases are TGTGCCAGCAGCTTAGATTCGGCAGGGGCCTACGAGCAGTACTTC. Amino acid sequence: CASSLDSAGAYEQYF.

This clonotype was detected ten times or more. This chain uses TRBV20-1 with TRBJ2-7; D perhaps matches TRBD2 (6 bases). Trimming stripped 6 bases from V and 0 bases from J, with 15 bases between. Germline V gene data show CDR1 as DFQATT and CDR2 as SNEGSKA (reference sequence). The CDR3 contains 14 residues. As DNA, the CDR3 is TGCAGTGCGGGACCGGGGGACCGCTCCTACGAGCAGTACTTC. Translating it yields CSAGPGDRSYEQYF.

This clonotype was seen a handful of times. The J gene is TRBJ1-1, the V gene TRBV27; D not certain. The germline CDR1 and CDR2 sequences are MNHEY and SMNVEV (reference sequence). CDR3 length: 12 amino acids. The V and J ends lost 6 bases and 4 bases respectively, with 9 bases between them. The CDR3 region is CASRVGLTEAFF. The CDR3 DNA reads TGTGCCAGCAGGGTAGGGCTCACTGAAGCTTTCTTT.

Concerning this clonotype: With a much larger clone just one base away, this may be a read error. V gene TRBV4-2 combines with J gene TRBJ1-5; no reliable D call. The germline gives CDR1 LGHNA, CDR2 YNFKEQ. The CDR3 is made up of 13 amino acids. This CDR3 reads CASSHTGDQPEHF. The CDR3 nucleotides are TGTGCCAGCAGCCACACGGGAGATCAGCCCGAGCATTTT.

This clonotype was counted at least ten times. The chain uses TRBV2 and TRBJ1-1; D gene ambiguous. Germline CDR1 and CDR2: SNHLY and FYNNEI. V lost 5 bases, J lost 5 bases, and 12 bases lay in between. The CDR3 is 13 residues long. The CDR3 sequence: CASSPSGRTEAFF. CDR3 coding DNA: TGTGCCAGCAGTCCATCCGGGAGGACTGAAGCTTTCTTT.

Ten or more counts support this clonotype. This sequence joins TRBV7-2 and TRBJ2-2; D might be TRBD1 (6 bases). V lost 5 bases, J lost 0 bases, and 13 bases lay in between. The CDR3 contains 16 residues. Germline loops: CDR1 SGHTA, CDR2 FQGNSA. The CDR3 loop is CASSLTGKTNTGELFF. In DNA, the CDR3 is TGTGCCAGCAGCCTAACAGGGAAGACGAACACCGGGGAGCTGTTTTTT.

This clonotype has a count of ten or more. This chain uses TRBV10-2 with TRBJ2-2, with 8 bases lining up with TRBD2. Germline values: CDR1 WSHSY, CDR2 SAAADI. Losses at the gene ends were 6 bases for V and 6 bases for J; bases not matched to a gene: 9. The CDR3 has 15 residues. The CDR3, as DNA: TGCGCCAGCAGCCCGACTAGCGACGGGTCCGGGGAGCTGTTTTTT. This translates into CASSPTSDGSGELFF.

The V gene is TRBV20-1, the J gene TRBJ2-5; D is possibly TRBD1 (5 bases). Germline CDR1 is DFQATT and CDR2 is SNEGSKA (reference sequence). V shed 5 bases and J shed 2 bases, with 15 bases lying between them. The CDR3 loop spans 14 amino acids. CDR3 loop: CSAEGPGWQETQYF. For the CDR3, the DNA is TGCAGTGCTGAAGGGCCAGGGTGGCAAGAGACCCAGTACTTC.

This chain's CDR3 is CAWGTYEQYF. The CDR3 DNA reads as TGTGCCTGGGGGACCTACGAGCAGTACTTC. This chain uses TRBV30 with TRBJ2-7; no definite D call. The V end lost 5 bases, the J end lost 2 bases, and 4 bases lay between the germline ends. Germline CDR1 GTSNPN, CDR2 SVGIG (reference sequence). The CDR3 extends over 10 amino acids. The variable domain in full, with the rest retrieved from reference TRBV30 and TRBJ2-7, is SQTIHQWPATLVQPVGSPLSLECTVEGTSNPNLYWYRQAAGRGLQLLFYSVGIGQISSEVPQNLSASRPQDRQFILSSKKLLLSDSGFYLCAWGTYEQYFGPGTRLTVT.

Only a few counts were recorded for this clonotype. This chain links TRBV6-1 with TRBJ1-5; D not resolved. Germline V lookup: CDR1 MNHNS, CDR2 SASEGT. This CDR3 is built from 17 residues. With 4 bases removed from V and 2 bases from J, the gap between germline ends came to 18 bases. The CDR3, as DNA: TGTGCCAGCAGTGCTGGCAGGCTATGGGCAGGCAATCAGCCCCAGCATTTT. This translates into CASSAGRLWAGNQPQHF.

This clonotype has a count of ten or more. The chain uses TRBV6-2 or TRBV6-3 and TRBJ2-5; 8 bases are shared with TRBD2. V lost 5 bases and J lost 1; bases outside the gene matches: 3. The CDR3 runs 14 residues. The V gene's germline CDR1 is MNHEY and CDR2 SVGEGT. In DNA, the CDR3 is TGTGCCAGCAGTCCAGCGGGAGCCCAAGAGACCCAGTACTTC. Encoded protein: CASSPAGAQETQYF.

This clonotype occurred many times. The rearrangement links TRBV5-5 to TRBJ2-5; D is unresolved. The germline V and J ends were trimmed by 2 bases and 2 bases, with 7 bases remaining between them. From germline, CDR1 is SGHKS and CDR2 YYEKEE (reference sequence). This CDR3 is 13 amino acids long. The CDR3 reads CASSFPDQETQYF. The CDR3 DNA follows: TGTGCCAGCAGCTTCCCAGATCAAGAGACCCAGTACTTC.

This clonotype came up many times. CDR3 coding DNA: TGTGCCAGCAGCTTAGGACCGGCTAACTATGGCTACACCTTC. Its protein product is CASSLGPANYGYTF. V gene TRBV7-2 combines with J gene TRBJ1-2; D gene ambiguous. Germline V gene sequence: CDR1 SGHTA, CDR2 FQGNSA. The germline V and J ends were trimmed by 1 base and 0 bases, with 6 bases remaining between them. This CDR3 is built from 14 residues.

By proportion, this clonotype is medium-sized (0.01 to 0.1%). This sequence joins TRBV7-9 and TRBJ1-6; D is uncertain. V lost 1 base and J 7 bases, leaving 8 bases between the germline ends. CDR3 length: 14 residues. Germline CDR1 is SEHNR and CDR2 is FQNEAQ (reference sequence). CDR3 sequence (DNA): TGTGCCAGCAGCTTAGTGGGAGCAAATTCACCCCTCCACTTT. Translated, it gives CASSLVGANSPLHF.

The sample holds many counts of this clonotype. The V and J genes are TRBV18 and TRBJ2-3, with a tentative D call TRBD2 (5 bases). This CDR3 has 15 residues. Trimming pared 3 bases from V and 2 bases from J, leaving 12 bases between. CDR1 is KGHSH and CDR2 is LQKENI in the germline V gene. The CDR3: CASSPDRGVTDTQYF. The CDR3 region has the DNA TGTGCCAGCTCACCTGACCGGGGAGTCACAGATACGCAGTATTTT.